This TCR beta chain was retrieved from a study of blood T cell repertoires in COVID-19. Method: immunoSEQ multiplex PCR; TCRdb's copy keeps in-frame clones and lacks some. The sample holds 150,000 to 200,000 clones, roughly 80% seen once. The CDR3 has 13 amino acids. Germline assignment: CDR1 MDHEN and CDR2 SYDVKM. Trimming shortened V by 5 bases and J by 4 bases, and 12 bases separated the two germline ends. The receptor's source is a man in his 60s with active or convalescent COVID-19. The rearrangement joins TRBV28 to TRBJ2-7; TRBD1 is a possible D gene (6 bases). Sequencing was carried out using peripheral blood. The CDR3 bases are TGTGCCAGCAGTCTCCGGGACATTTACGAGCAGTACTTC. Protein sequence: CASSLRDIYEQYF.